The T cell receptor (beta chain) under discussion was sequenced for a study of early T cells in non-severe SARS-CoV-2 infection (dated by TCRdb to the early 2020s). About the investigation overall: Because TCR sequencing relied on bulk RNA taken from unsorted whole blood, pairing of alpha and beta chains was not possible.

Set within a cohort of healthcare workers in London, UK, this nested case-control study involved weekly PCR testing of nasopharyngeal swabs along with blood sampling. Healthcare workers were recruited between 23 and 31 March 2020, during the week of the UK lockdown, and were followed weekly for up to roughly 16 weeks. Libraries were made using 5' RACE. Sequenced using a NextSeq 500. The TCR library protocol attached unique molecular identifiers to individual cDNA molecules to correct for sequencing error and PCR bias. TCR alpha and beta chains were both sequenced, and the abundances of alpha and beta sequences in each sample were closely correlated with each other. From the authors' description of their analysis: Decombinator V4 was used to annotate TCR sequences for V gene, J gene and CDR3. Expanded TCRs were defined as changing significantly between any two time points under a Poisson model with p below 0.0001. TCR abundances were normalised to the total number of TCRs sequenced per sample and expressed as counts per million. TRAV1-2 paired with TRAJ12, TRAJ20 or TRAJ33 defined MAIT TCRs, while TRAV10 paired with TRAJ18 defined iNKT TCRs. VDJdb, accessed 1 November 2021, was searched for CMV, EBV and SARS-CoV-2 annotated TCRs, with TCRs annotated for multiple antigens excluded. In-frame beta chains were kept once TCRdb had trimmed the public reads at Q25 with fastp and called clones with MiXCR. Rows with one shared CDR3 protein collapse into an entry with the most common genes and DNA. The V and J calls were not made by the authors but by TCRdb's processing. For this sample the table gives fewer than 65,000 distinct CDR3 sequences, of which about 12% were detected only once. Around 1.4% of the sample rests with the top ten.

In its sample, this clonotype was seen a few times. No antigen is known for it. At one end, the junction sequence differs from germline, possibly due to a read error. The CDR3 numbers 14 residues from cysteine through phenylalanine. The sequence is cut down to CDR3 DNA, 42 bases in frame from base 1. Per the germline V gene (reference sequence), DFQATT is the CDR1 and SNEGSKA is the CDR2. The research as a whole found: Matching against VDJdb was skewed toward anti-spike CD8 responses, likely underestimated virus-specific expansions, and missed private and CD4 specificities.

Material for sequencing was whole blood. This clonotype originated in an adult who was a healthcare worker with PCR-confirmed SARS-CoV-2 infection or an uninfected control (not recorded which). The chain couples TRBV20-1 to TRBJ1-1; matching of 6 bases hints at TRBD1 as the D gene. The CDR3 reads as follows: CSARPVTGNPEAFF. DNA sequence: TGCAGTGCTCGGCCCGTAACAGGGAACCCTGAAGCTTTCTTT.